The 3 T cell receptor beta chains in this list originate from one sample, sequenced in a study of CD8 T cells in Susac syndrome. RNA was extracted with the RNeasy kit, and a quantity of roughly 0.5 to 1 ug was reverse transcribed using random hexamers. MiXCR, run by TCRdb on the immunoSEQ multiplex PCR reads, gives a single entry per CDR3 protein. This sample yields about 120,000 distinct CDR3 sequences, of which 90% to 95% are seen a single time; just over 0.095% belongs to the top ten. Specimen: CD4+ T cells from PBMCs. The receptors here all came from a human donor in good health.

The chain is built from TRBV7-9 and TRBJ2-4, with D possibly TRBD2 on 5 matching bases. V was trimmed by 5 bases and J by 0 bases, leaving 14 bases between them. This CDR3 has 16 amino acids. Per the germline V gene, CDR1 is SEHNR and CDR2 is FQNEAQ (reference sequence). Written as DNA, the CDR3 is TGTGCCAGCAGCCCCCCCCCGGGGAAAGCCAAAAACATTCAGTACTTC. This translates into CASSPPPGKAKNIQYF.

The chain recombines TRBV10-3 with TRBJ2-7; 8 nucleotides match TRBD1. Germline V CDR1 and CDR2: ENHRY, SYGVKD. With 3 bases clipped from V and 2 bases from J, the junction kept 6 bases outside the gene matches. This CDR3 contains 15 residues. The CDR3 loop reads CAISEPGQDAYEQYF. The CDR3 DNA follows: TGTGCCATCAGTGAACCGGGACAGGATGCCTACGAGCAGTACTTC.

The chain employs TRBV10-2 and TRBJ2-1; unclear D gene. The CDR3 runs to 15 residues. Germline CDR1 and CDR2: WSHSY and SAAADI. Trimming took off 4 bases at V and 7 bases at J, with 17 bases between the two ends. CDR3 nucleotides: TGCGCCAGCAGTGTTGATGGGCTAGATCTAAATGAGCAGTTCTTC. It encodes CASSVDGLDLNEQFF.